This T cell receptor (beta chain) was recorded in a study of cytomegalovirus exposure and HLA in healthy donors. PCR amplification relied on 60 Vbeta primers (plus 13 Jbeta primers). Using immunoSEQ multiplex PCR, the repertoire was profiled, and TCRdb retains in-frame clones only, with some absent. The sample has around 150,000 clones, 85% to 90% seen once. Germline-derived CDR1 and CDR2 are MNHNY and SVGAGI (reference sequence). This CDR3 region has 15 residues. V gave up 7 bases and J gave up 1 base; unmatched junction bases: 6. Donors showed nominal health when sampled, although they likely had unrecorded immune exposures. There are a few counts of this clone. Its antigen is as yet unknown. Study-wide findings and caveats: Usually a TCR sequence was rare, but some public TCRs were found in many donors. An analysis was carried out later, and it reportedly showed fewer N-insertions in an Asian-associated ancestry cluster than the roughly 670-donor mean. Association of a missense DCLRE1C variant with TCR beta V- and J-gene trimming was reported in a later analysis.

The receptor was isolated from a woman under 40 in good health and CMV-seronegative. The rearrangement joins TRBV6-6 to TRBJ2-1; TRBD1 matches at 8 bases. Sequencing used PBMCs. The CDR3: CASTATGASYNEQFF. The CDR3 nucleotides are TGTGCCAGCACGGCGACAGGGGCATCCTACAATGAGCAGTTCTTC.